The 25 T cell receptor beta chains presented below share a single source sample, sequenced in a study of regulatory and conventional T cells in RAG deficiency. Using immunoSEQ multiplex PCR, the repertoire was profiled, and TCRdb retains in-frame clones only, with some absent. The repertoire holds 32,000 or so clones, with roughly 90% as singletons. The same data also went into a second study, on regulatory T cells. That work contributes: Amplification used 52 TRBV primers and 13 TRBJ primers.

Sequences were obtained from CD8+ T cells sorted from blood. The source is a human donor in good health.

J is TRBJ1-5 and V is TRBV27; 8 bases line up with TRBD1. Germline CDR1 is MNHEY and CDR2 is SMNVEV (reference sequence). J lost 9 bases, V lost 6 bases, and 13 bases had no gene match. CDR3 size: 15 residues. CDR3 residues: CASSPTGQGPRPQHF. As DNA, the CDR3 is TGTGCCAGCAGCCCTACTGGACAGGGCCCCCGGCCCCAGCATTTT.

This clone was seen once. The chain links TRBV5-6 to TRBJ1-1; D is unresolved. V was clipped by 2 bases and J by 7 bases, with 9 bases between them. The germline V gene encodes CDR1 SGHDT and CDR2 YYEEEE. This CDR3 spans 12 amino acids. Written as DNA, the CDR3 is TGTGCCAGCAGCTTATACAGAGATGAAGCTTTCTTT. Amino acid sequence: CASSLYRDEAFF.

The V call is TRBV2, the J call TRBJ1-5, with 7 bases fitting TRBD1. The germline V gene has CDR1 SNHLY and CDR2 FYNNEI. This CDR3 is built from 13 residues. J was trimmed by 7 bases and V by 3 bases; bases with no gene match: 3. Written as DNA, the CDR3 is TGTGCCAGCAGTGACAGGGGGGGACAGCCCCAGCATTTT. Amino acids: CASSDRGGQPQHF.

V usage is TRBV4-2 and J usage is TRBJ1-6, with D perhaps matching TRBD1 (6 bases). The CDR3 is 15 amino acids. The germline V gene encodes CDR1 LGHNA and CDR2 YNFKEQ. V lost 0 bases and J lost 9, with 12 bases in between. The chain's CDR3 is CASSQEPGEASPLHF. The CDR3 DNA follows: TGTGCCAGCAGCCAAGAGCCAGGGGAGGCTTCACCCCTCCACTTT.

The chain has TRBV7-7 and TRBJ2-6; D gene uncertain. This CDR3 contains 18 residues. V gave up 5 bases and J gave up 5 bases, with 22 bases separating them. The germline gives CDR1 SSHAT, CDR2 FNYEAQ (reference sequence). The CDR3 loop reads CASSPEGKCQSRANVLTF. For the CDR3, the DNA is TGTGCCAGCAGCCCCGAAGGTAAGTGCCAAAGTCGGGCCAACGTCCTGACTTTC. The variable domain in full, completed from reference TRBV7-7 and TRBJ2-6, reads GAGVSQSPRYKVTKRGQDVTLRCDPISSHATLYWYQQALGQGPEFLTYFNYEAQPDKSGLPSDRFSAERPEGSISTLTIQRTEQRDSAMYRCASSPEGKCQSRANVLTFGAGSRLTVL.

The V call is TRBV18, the J call TRBJ2-7; no reliable D call. The ends were cut back, 2 bases at V and 3 bases at J, with 8 bases in the middle. The CDR3 contains 13 residues. The germline CDR1 and CDR2 sequences are KGHSH and LQKENI. Here the CDR3 reads CASSPRVDYEQYF. The CDR3 nucleotides read TGTGCCAGCTCACCAAGGGTCGACTACGAGCAGTACTTC.

V and J are TRBV6-5 and TRBJ2-5; TRBD1 aligns across 7 bases. V shed 5 bases and J 5 bases; nucleotides not matched to a gene: 8. The CDR3 has 14 residues. The germline gives CDR1 MNHEY, CDR2 SVGAGI. The DNA of the CDR3 is TGTGCCAGCAGTGAGGAAGGGGGCGCGGAGACCCAGTACTTC. Protein sequence: CASSEEGGAETQYF.

The chain employs TRBV7-9 and TRBJ1-5; D ambiguous. The CDR3 covers 14 residues. Trimming stripped 5 bases from V and 11 bases from J, with 19 bases between. Germline CDR1 is SEHNR and CDR2 is FQNEAQ (reference sequence). CDR3 in amino acids: CASSELRGSNAQHF. DNA for the CDR3: TGTGCCAGCAGCGAACTCCGCGGGAGTAATGCCCAGCATTTT.

The chain is built from TRBV6-1 and TRBJ2-1; TRBD2 matches 12 bases. Unmatched junction bases numbered 7, after V lost 7 bases and J lost 9 bases. CDR1 and CDR2 (germline): MNHNS, SASEGT. The CDR3 runs to 14 residues. The CDR3 DNA sequence: TGTGCCAGCACTATCCTAGCGGGAGGGCCTGAGCAGTTCTTC. Translation: CASTILAGGPEQFF.

V usage is TRBV11-1 and J usage is TRBJ2-5, with D perhaps TRBD2 (5 bases). V lost 5 bases to trimming and J lost 5 bases, with 18 bases between them. In germline, CDR1 is SGHAT, CDR2 FQDESV (reference sequence). The CDR3 contains 15 residues. CDR3 bases: TGTGCCAGCAGCCGACTGAGGGTAGGGTCGGAGACCCAGTACTTC. Protein product: CASSRLRVGSETQYF.

The DNA of the CDR3 is TGTGCCAGCAGTCCCGCGGGACAGGCTGAAGCTTTCTTT. As protein: CASSPAGQAEAFF. The chain carries TRBV7-3 and TRBJ1-1; 8 positions agree with TRBD1. The CDR3 totals 13 residues. CDR1 is SGHTA and CDR2 is FQGTGA in the germline V gene. V dropped 6 bases and J dropped 6; count of bases not matched to a gene: 6.

The genes are TRBV18 and TRBJ2-2; tentatively, D is TRBD1 (6 bases). Germline assignment: CDR1 KGHSH and CDR2 LQKENI. The CDR3 extends over 15 amino acids. Trimming pared 4 bases from V and 3 bases from J, leaving 12 bases between. The CDR3 sequence is CASSLGQTDTGELFF. The CDR3 DNA follows: TGTGCCAGCTCACTAGGACAGACAGACACCGGGGAGCTGTTTTTT.

The genes are TRBV7-9 and TRBJ2-1; possible D gene TRBD2, 6 bases. CDR3 length: 15 residues. The germline gives CDR1 SEHNR, CDR2 FQNEAQ (reference sequence). The V end lost 1 base, the J end lost 7 bases, and 14 bases lay between the germline ends. Here the CDR3 DNA reads TGTGCCAGCAGCTTAGGAACGGGAGTGCCAAATGAGCAGTTCTTC. The encoded protein is CASSLGTGVPNEQFF.

The V and J genes are TRBV28 and TRBJ1-1, with D hard to call. CDR1 is MDHEN, CDR2 SYDVKM, per germline. The CDR3 has 13 amino acids. Trimming left V 5 bases short and J 1 base short, with 8 bases between. The CDR3: CASSSWGNTEAFF. DNA of the CDR3: TGTGCCAGCAGTAGTTGGGGGAACACTGAAGCTTTCTTT.

The CDR3 here is CAWDGRMNTEAFF. In DNA, the CDR3 is TGTGCCTGGGATGGACGGATGAACACTGAAGCTTTCTTT. The gene calls are TRBV30 and TRBJ1-1; D is undetermined. This CDR3 has 13 residues. Germline V gene lookup returns CDR1 GTSNPN and CDR2 SVGIG (reference sequence). Trimming pared 5 bases from V and 0 bases from J, leaving 10 bases between.

A single count supports this clone. The chain joins TRBV5-6 to TRBJ2-5, with 10 positions matching TRBD2. The J call may be mistaken, given a closer DNA end match to TRBJ2-7. In germline, CDR1 is SGHDT, CDR2 YYEEEE. This CDR3 is 16 amino acids long. The CDR3 DNA is TGTGCCAGCAGCTTGCGACTAGCGGGCTTACTTTACGAGCAGTACTTC. Encoded protein: CASSLRLAGLLYEQYF.

The gene calls are TRBV7-9 and TRBJ1-1, with 9 bases that match TRBD1. V was pared by 5 bases and J by 5 bases, with 6 bases of the junction left unmatched. There are 14 residues in the CDR3. CDR1 is SEHNR and CDR2 is FQNEAQ in the germline V gene (reference sequence). The CDR3 DNA reads as TGTGCCAGCAGCCTCGGGACAGGGAATACTGAAGCTTTCTTT. Its translation: CASSLGTGNTEAFF.

This chain links TRBV28 with TRBJ2-3; 8 nucleotides line up with TRBD1. The trim removed 2 bases at V and 4 bases at J, leaving 5 bases unmatched. Germline values: CDR1 MDHEN, CDR2 SYDVKM. The CDR3 consists of 15 residues. CDR3 nucleotides: TGTGCCAGCAGTTTACCCAGGGGGCGTGCAGATACGCAGTATTTT. This sequence encodes CASSLPRGRADTQYF.

The chain combines TRBV2 with TRBJ2-7, with 7 bases aligning to TRBD2. V shed 6 bases and J 0 bases; nucleotides not matched to a gene: 8. Germline CDR1 and CDR2: SNHLY and FYNNEI. The CDR3 length is 15 residues. The CDR3 DNA sequence: TGTGCCAGCAGGGCAGTAGCGGGTAGCTCCTACGAGCAGTACTTC. It encodes CASRAVAGSSYEQYF.

The chain couples TRBV6-6 to TRBJ1-3, with a weak D call TRBD1 (6 bases). This CDR3 contains 16 residues. Trimming shortened V by 4 bases and J by 0 bases, and 13 bases separated the two germline ends. Per the germline V gene, CDR1 is MNHNY and CDR2 is SVGAGI (reference sequence). In nucleotides, the CDR3 is TGTGCCAGCAGTTCCCGGGACACACTCTCTGGAAACACCATATATTTT. This codes for CASSSRDTLSGNTIYF.

CDR3: CASSYSAGHSPLHF. Written as DNA, the CDR3 is TGTGCCAGCAGTTACTCGGCAGGTCATTCACCCCTCCACTTT. The J gene is TRBJ1-6, the V gene TRBV6-6; unclear D gene. CDR1 and CDR2 from the germline V gene are MNHNY and SVGAGI (reference sequence). This CDR3 has 14 residues. Trimming removed 0 bases from V and 8 bases from J, with 8 bases in between.

CDR3 DNA sequence: TGTGCCAGCTCACCGTCGGAGAACTACAATCAGCCCCAGCATTTT. Translation: CASSPSENYNQPQHF. The rearrangement uses TRBV18 and TRBJ1-5; no firm D call. CDR3 size: 15 residues. Trimming left V 3 bases short and J 3 bases short, with 12 bases between. The germline gives CDR1 KGHSH, CDR2 LQKENI.

This clone showed up just a few times. In DNA form, the CDR3 reads TGTGCCAGCAGCTCCGGGGCGGGCTACGAGCAGTACTTC. It yields the protein CASSSGAGYEQYF. V is TRBV7-3 and J is TRBJ2-7; perhaps D is TRBD1 or TRBD2 (5 bases each). The germline V gene has CDR1 SGHTA and CDR2 FQGTGA. The CDR3 has 13 residues. Trimming shortened V by 4 bases and J by 3 bases, and 10 bases separated the two germline ends.

This CDR3 is CASSLTNTEAFF. The CDR3 nucleotides read TGTGCCAGCAGCTTGACGAATACTGAAGCTTTCTTT. V is TRBV5-6 and J is TRBJ1-1; D remains ambiguous. This CDR3 is built from 12 residues. Between the trimmed V and J ends, which lost 1 base and 5 bases, there was a span of 6 bases. Looked up from germline, CDR1 is SGHDT and CDR2 is YYEEEE.

The chain employs TRBV7-2 and TRBJ2-6; 7 bases align to TRBD1. Per the germline V gene, CDR1 is SGHTA and CDR2 is FQGNSA. With 5 bases clipped from V and 0 bases from J, the junction kept 4 bases outside the gene matches. CDR3 length: 16 residues. For the CDR3, the DNA is TGTGCCAGCAGCCGGGACAGCCACTCTGGGGCCAACGTCCTGACTTTC. It is translated as CASSRDSHSGANVLTF.